This passage covers 28 T cell receptor beta chains from one sample sequenced in a study of cytomegalovirus exposure and HLA in healthy donors. The repertoire was sequenced with immunoSEQ multiplex PCR; TCRdb's copy has only in-frame clones and lacks some. Of 130,000 or so clones in the sample, roughly 89% were seen once. The sequenced material came from PBMCs. The origin of the receptors is a woman aged 18-29 years in good health and CMV-seronegative.

The V and J genes are TRBV18 and TRBJ1-3; tentatively, D is TRBD1 (6 bases). Germline V gene sequence: CDR1 KGHSH, CDR2 LQKENI. V dropped 5 bases and J dropped 5 bases, with 16 bases sitting between them. The CDR3 contains 15 residues. The CDR3 region has the DNA TGTGCCAGCTCATCCCCGGGGGGCAGTCGAAACACCATATATTTT. Amino acids: CASSSPGGSRNTIYF.

J is TRBJ1-4 and V is TRBV20-1; no clear D gene. Germline V gene data show CDR1 as DFQATT and CDR2 as SNEGSKA (reference sequence). There are 11 residues in the CDR3. The CDR3 DNA reads TGCTCTCGACGGGAAAATGAAAAACTGTTTTTT. This gives the protein CSRRENEKLFF.

This clone was seen only a few times. The V gene is TRBV2, the J gene TRBJ1-3, with D tentatively TRBD1 (6 bases). The ends were cut back, 6 bases at V and 0 bases at J, with 9 bases in the middle. In germline, CDR1 is SNHLY, CDR2 FYNNEI. The CDR3 length is 14 residues. The CDR3 sequence is CASRGDTSGNTIYF. CDR3 DNA sequence: TGTGCCAGCAGGGGGGACACCTCTGGAAACACCATATATTTT.

The chain combines TRBV6-5 with TRBJ2-4; no definite D call. Looked up from germline, CDR1 is MNHEY and CDR2 is SVGAGI. Trimming cost V 7 bases and J 8 bases, with 15 bases left between them. The length of the CDR3 is 13 residues. The CDR3: CASKRSVFDIQYF. In DNA form, the CDR3 reads TGTGCCAGCAAGAGGAGCGTTTTCGACATTCAGTACTTC.

The gene calls are TRBV29-1 and TRBJ2-3; D might be TRBD1 (6 bases). CDR1 and CDR2 from the germline V gene are SQVTM and ANQGSEA. V lost 6 bases to trimming and J lost 3 bases, with 16 bases between them. The CDR3 is made up of 14 amino acids. The CDR3: CSVAGTPETDTQYF. In nucleotides, the CDR3 is TGCAGCGTCGCCGGGACACCTGAAACAGATACGCAGTATTTT.

This clone was seen more than once but under ten times. The gene calls are TRBV6-5 and TRBJ1-2; TRBD1 matches at 7 bases. Germline V gene data show CDR1 as MNHEY and CDR2 as SVGAGI. Trimming at V came to 9 bases and at J to 4 bases, leaving 11 bases not matched to a gene. This CDR3 region has 14 residues. The CDR3 region has the DNA TGTGCCAGTTACTACAGGGGTAGTAGCTATGGCTACACCTTC. It is translated as CASYYRGSSYGYTF.

This chain joins TRBV5-1 and TRBJ2-5, with D hard to call. The ends were cut back, 0 bases at V and 1 base at J, with 4 bases in the middle. CDR3 length: 13 residues. The germline V gene has CDR1 SGHRS and CDR2 YFSETQ. The CDR3 DNA sequence: TGCGCCAGCAGCTTGGGGGCCCAAGAGACCCAGTACTTC. Amino acid sequence: CASSLGAQETQYF.

V and J are TRBV6-4 and TRBJ2-7; 10 nucleotides line up with TRBD2. The CDR3 sequence is 15 residues long. Germline V gene sequence: CDR1 MRHNA, CDR2 SNTAGT. The V and J ends lost 5 bases and 0 bases, in that order; junction bases with no gene match: 4. The CDR3 region has the DNA TGTGCCAGCAGTCCACTAGCGGGGTCCTCCTACGAGCAGTACTTC. Its protein is CASSPLAGSSYEQYF.

The chain carries TRBV5-1 and TRBJ1-6; D possibly corresponds to TRBD1 (5 bases). Germline CDR1 is SGHRS and CDR2 is YFSETQ. The CDR3 has 14 residues. With 0 bases removed from V and 6 bases from J, the gap between germline ends came to 7 bases. The CDR3 sequence: CASSLGQINSPLHF. CDR3 sequence (DNA): TGCGCCAGCAGCTTGGGACAGATTAATTCACCCCTCCACTTT.

This clone has only one observation. The chain links TRBV4-1 to TRBJ2-5; D perhaps matches TRBD1 (5 bases). Trimming took off 1 base at V and 2 bases at J, with 11 bases between the two ends. Germline V gene data show CDR1 as MGHRA and CDR2 as YSYEKL. The CDR3 spans 15 residues. The CDR3 region has the DNA TGCGCCAGCAGCCAAGTCAGTCAGGGTCAAGAGACCCAGTACTTC. The encoded protein is CASSQVSQGQETQYF.

The chain links TRBV18 to TRBJ2-3; D remains ambiguous. V lost 2 bases and J 2 bases, leaving 11 bases between the germline ends. The CDR3 runs to 15 residues. The germline gives CDR1 KGHSH, CDR2 LQKENI. CDR3 in amino acids: CASSPVVAVTDTQYF. For the CDR3, the DNA is TGTGCCAGCTCACCAGTTGTGGCGGTCACAGATACGCAGTATTTT.

The rearrangement links TRBV11-3 to TRBJ2-7; tentatively, D is TRBD2 (7 bases). This CDR3 spans 17 amino acids. V shed 0 bases and J shed 6 bases, with 21 bases lying between them. The germline gives CDR1 SGHNT, CDR2 YENEEA. CDR3 residues: CASSLDLRRGLTGEQYF. The CDR3 DNA follows: TGTGCCAGCAGCTTAGATTTAAGGCGGGGGCTGACGGGCGAGCAGTACTTC.

This chain joins TRBV19 and TRBJ2-1, with 9 bases that match TRBD2. Germline CDR1 LNHDA, CDR2 SQIVND (reference sequence). V gave up 5 bases and J gave up 1 base; unmatched junction bases: 9. The CDR3 extends over 17 amino acids. CDR3 region: CASSPGRSGGSYNEQFF. CDR3 nucleotides: TGTGCCAGTAGTCCCGGGAGGAGCGGGGGGTCCTACAATGAGCAGTTCTTC. Combining the CDR3 with reference TRBV19 and TRBJ2-1 gives the whole variable domain DGGITQSPKYLFRKEGQNVTLSCEQNLNHDAMYWYRQDPGQGLRLIYYSQIVNDFQKGDIAEGYSVSREKKESFPLTVTSAQKNPTAFYLCASSPGRSGGSYNEQFFGPGTRLTVL.

The gene calls are TRBV7-3 and TRBJ2-1, with 9 bases identical to TRBD1. J gave up 5 bases and V 6 bases, and 5 bases lay outside the gene matches. Germline V CDR1 and CDR2: SGHTA, FQGTGA. The CDR3 is 14 amino acids. CDR3 sequence (DNA): TGTGCCAGCAGAGCGGGACAGGGAAACAATGAGCAGTTCTTC. Translation: CASRAGQGNNEQFF.

The chain has TRBV7-9 and TRBJ1-3; the D is unclear. The CDR3 loop spans 13 amino acids. V lost 1 base, J lost 4 bases, and 5 bases lay in between. The germline V gene has CDR1 SEHNR and CDR2 FQNEAQ (reference sequence). The CDR3 DNA reads as TGTGCCAGCAGCTTAGAAGCGGGAAACACCATATATTTT. Encoded protein: CASSLEAGNTIYF.

The rearrangement links TRBV6-5 to TRBJ1-3, with D possibly being TRBD1 (5 bases). The CDR3 has 16 residues. V lost 0 bases to trimming and J lost 4 bases, with 13 bases between them. The germline gives CDR1 MNHEY, CDR2 SVGAGI. The CDR3 DNA sequence: TGTGCCAGCAGTTACTCCGACAGTCCCCCAGGAAACACCATATATTTT. It specifies CASSYSDSPPGNTIYF.

The gene calls are TRBV10-3 and TRBJ2-2, with 14 nucleotides matching TRBD2. V gave up 3 bases and J gave up 3 bases; unmatched junction bases: 6. There are 18 residues in the CDR3. CDR1 and CDR2 (germline): ENHRY, SYGVKD. In DNA, the CDR3 is TGTGCCATCAGTGAACGACTAGCGGGGGGGTCGGACACCGGGGAGCTGTTTTTT. Translating gives CAISERLAGGSDTGELFF.

The rearrangement links TRBV6-1 to TRBJ1-5; no clear D gene. Germline CDR1 reads MNHNS; CDR2 reads SASEGT. CDR3 length: 12 amino acids. Trimming took off 4 bases at V and 6 bases at J, with 7 bases between the two ends. The CDR3 DNA is TGTGCCAGCAGTGCAGGTTCTCAGCCCCAGCATTTT. Amino acids: CASSAGSQPQHF.

This rearrangement joins TRBV5-4 to TRBJ2-5; the D is unclear. CDR1 and CDR2 (germline): SGHNT, YYREEE (reference sequence). V lost 3 bases, J lost 5 bases, and 14 bases lay in between. The CDR3 is made up of 14 amino acids. The CDR3 loop is CASSSVEPLETQYF. CDR3 coding DNA: TGTGCCAGCAGCTCCGTGGAGCCCTTGGAGACCCAGTACTTC.

The rearrangement uses TRBV29-1 and TRBJ2-2, with D possibly TRBD2 on 6 matching bases. The V gene's germline CDR1 is SQVTM and CDR2 ANQGSEA. There are 15 residues in the CDR3. V was trimmed by 1 base and J by 5 bases, leaving 14 bases between them. CDR3 DNA sequence: TGCAGCGTTGAAGTCAGTGGGGAGGCTACCGGGGAGCTGTTTTTT. Its translation: CSVEVSGEATGELFF.

The V call is TRBV15, the J call TRBJ1-3; D ambiguous. V shed 0 bases and J shed 6 bases, with 6 bases lying between them. Looked up from germline, CDR1 is LNHNV and CDR2 is YYDKDF (reference sequence). The CDR3 consists of 13 residues. The CDR3 reads CATSRELANTIYF. The CDR3 DNA follows: TGTGCCACCAGCAGAGAATTAGCAAACACCATATATTTT.

This rearrangement joins TRBV2 to TRBJ2-3; possible D gene TRBD2, 5 bases. Germline V gives CDR1 SNHLY, CDR2 FYNNEI. The V end lost 4 bases, the J end lost 2 bases, and 13 bases lay between the germline ends. The CDR3 is 15 amino acids. CDR3 region: CASSVLASYTDTQYF. The DNA of the CDR3 is TGTGCCAGCAGTGTCCTAGCATCTTACACAGATACGCAGTATTTT. Full variable domain (outside the CDR3, taken from reference TRBV2 and TRBJ2-3): EPEVTQTPSHQVTQMGQEVILRCVPISNHLYFYWYRQILGQKVEFLVSFYNNEISEKSEIFDDQFSVERPDGSNFTLKIRSTKLEDSAMYFCASSVLASYTDTQYFGPGTRLTVL.

The J gene is TRBJ2-3, the V gene TRBV19, with 9 bases matching TRBD1. This CDR3 spans 16 amino acids. The V and J ends lost 5 bases and 6 bases, in that order; junction bases with no gene match: 12. CDR1 is LNHDA, CDR2 SQIVND, per germline (reference sequence). Here the CDR3 DNA reads TGTGCCAGTAGTCTCATCGGACAGGGGTTGTCGGATACGCAGTATTTT. As protein: CASSLIGQGLSDTQYF.

This chain uses TRBV6-5 with TRBJ1-3; D is undetermined. The CDR3 is 15 residues long. Trimming cost V 6 bases and J 9 bases, with 21 bases left between them. Germline CDR1 is MNHEY and CDR2 is SVGAGI. CDR3 sequence: CASSGSPIGRGTIYF. The DNA for the CDR3 is TGTGCCAGCAGCGGATCGCCTATAGGACGGGGCACCATATATTTT.

The V call is TRBV7-9, the J call TRBJ1-2; 7 nucleotides match TRBD1. After removal of 1 base from V and 14 bases from J, the junction contained 10 bases not matched to a gene. CDR3 size: 13 residues. Germline-derived CDR1 and CDR2 are SEHNR and FQNEAQ (reference sequence). CDR3 sequence reads: CASSLVLPGQRTF. DNA for the CDR3: TGTGCCAGCAGCTTAGTACTACCGGGACAGAGAACCTTC.

Details on this clone: The same CDR3 also results from other DNA sequences found in this sample. The chain recombines TRBV6-6 with TRBJ2-1; D not certain. Deletions cut 3 bases from V and 4 bases from J, with 7 bases between. Germline V gene lookup returns CDR1 MNHNY and CDR2 SVGAGI (reference sequence). The CDR3 is 13 amino acids. The CDR3 reads CASSYSRYNEQFF. The DNA of the CDR3 is TGTGCCAGCAGTTATTCTCGGTACAATGAGCAGTTCTTC.

CDR3 protein: CAGGTGSSPLHF. The CDR3 bases are TGTGCCGGGGGGACAGGGAGTTCACCCCTCCACTTT. V and J are TRBV11-2 and TRBJ1-6; 9 bases are shared with TRBD1. V shed 11 bases and J 9 bases; nucleotides not matched to a gene: 5. The CDR3 loop spans 12 amino acids. Germline loops: CDR1 SGHAT, CDR2 FQNNGV.

The V gene is TRBV18, the J gene TRBJ1-5; D gene unclear. Between the trimmed V and J ends, which lost 5 bases and 0 bases, there was a span of 11 bases. CDR3 length: 15 amino acids. From germline, CDR1 is KGHSH and CDR2 LQKENI. CDR3 nucleotide sequence: TGTGCCAGCTCAATCGGAGACGGTAGCAATCAGCCCCAGCATTTT. Translated, it gives CASSIGDGSNQPQHF.